A selection of T cell receptor beta chains follows, all from one sample in a study of early T cells in non-severe SARS-CoV-2 infection. TCRdb called the 5' RACE reads again in MiXCR, with one record for every CDR3 protein. Among roughly 99,000 distinct CDR3 sequences listed, over 8.5% were seen once. Source material: whole blood. Every receptor here comes from an adult who was a healthcare worker with PCR-confirmed SARS-CoV-2 infection or an uninfected control (not recorded which). The CDR3 runs from the conserved cysteine through the conserved F or W. D genes are given only for firm matches. Clone size, where shown, is once, few, many, or a class for clones that have expanded.

d_call: TRBD2
clone_size: many
v_call: TRBV28
j_call: TRBJ2-7
cdr3_nt: TGTGCCAGCAGTCTCAGCGGGAGGTACTACGAGCAGTACTTC
cdr3_aa: CASSLSGRYYEQYF

d_call: TRBD2
clone_size: few
v_call: TRBV4-2
j_call: TRBJ2-7
cdr3_nt: TGTGCCAGCAGCCAGGGACTAGCGGCCTCCTACGAGCAGTACTTC
cdr3_aa: CASSQGLAASYEQYF

d_call: TRBD2
clone_size: few
v_call: TRBV13
j_call: TRBJ2-7
cdr3_nt: TGTGCCGTTTCTAGCGGGTTCGGGCCCTACGAGCAGTACTTC
cdr3_aa: CAVSSGFGPYEQYF

d_call: TRBD1
clone_size: NA
v_call: TRBV28
j_call: TRBJ1-6
cdr3_nt: TGTGCCAGCAGTTTATTCGGGACAGTTAGCTCCTATAATTCACCCCTCCACTTT
cdr3_aa: CASSLFGTVSSYNSPLHF

d_call: TRBD1
clone_size: many
v_call: TRBV7-9
j_call: TRBJ1-1
cdr3_nt: TGTGCCAGCAGCCCTCCGACGGGACAGGGGAACACTGAAGCTTTCTTT
cdr3_aa: CASSPPTGQGNTEAFF

d_call: NA
clone_size: many
v_call: TRBV5-1
j_call: TRBJ1-5
cdr3_nt: TGCGCCAGCAGCGCCGGGTCCCTAAATCAGCCCCAGCATTTT
cdr3_aa: CASSAGSLNQPQHF

d_call: NA
clone_size: NA
v_call: TRBV20-1
j_call: TRBJ2-2
cdr3_nt: TGCAGTGCTAGAGATCCCCGGGGAACCGGGGAGCTGTTTTTT
cdr3_aa: CSARDPRGTGELFF

d_call: TRBD2
clone_size: few
v_call: TRBV29-1
j_call: TRBJ2-5
cdr3_nt: TGCAGCGTTGAAGTGTTGGCTAGCGGGAGAGAGACCCAGTACTTC
cdr3_aa: CSVEVLASGRETQYF

d_call: TRBD2
clone_size: many
v_call: TRBV27
j_call: TRBJ2-1
cdr3_nt: TGTGCCAGCAGTGGGGGGACTAGCGCCGGGAGCGGTCGGTTCTTC
cdr3_aa: CASSGGTSAGSGRFF

d_call: NA
clone_size: NA
v_call: TRBV7-2
j_call: TRBJ2-3
cdr3_nt: TGTGCCAGCAGCTTTGTTGGAGGCGGGGCCACAGATACGCAGTATTTT
cdr3_aa: CASSFVGGGATDTQYF

d_call: NA
clone_size: NA
v_call: TRBV3-1
j_call: TRBJ1-1
cdr3_nt: TGTGCCAGCAGCCAAGTTCGCAACACTGAAGCTTTCTTT
cdr3_aa: CASSQVRNTEAFF

d_call: NA
clone_size: many
v_call: TRBV7-9
j_call: TRBJ2-7
cdr3_nt: TGTGCCAGCAGCCGAGGCCCTAAGGGCTCCTACGAGCAGTACTTC
cdr3_aa: CASSRGPKGSYEQYF

d_call: NA
clone_size: NA
v_call: TRBV12-3/TRBV12-4
j_call: TRBJ1-2
cdr3_nt: TGTGCCAGCAGTTTGAACTATGGCTACACCTTC
cdr3_aa: CASSLNYGYTF

d_call: NA
clone_size: many
v_call: TRBV5-1
j_call: TRBJ2-7
cdr3_nt: TGCGCCAGCAGCTTGAACATGAACCCCTACGAGCAGTACTTC
cdr3_aa: CASSLNMNPYEQYF

d_call: TRBD2
clone_size: many
v_call: TRBV28
j_call: TRBJ2-7
cdr3_nt: TGTGCCAGCAGCCCACTAGCGCGCCACGAGCAGTACTTC
cdr3_aa: CASSPLARHEQYF

d_call: TRBD2
clone_size: few
v_call: TRBV7-9
j_call: TRBJ2-5
cdr3_nt: TGTGCCAGCAGCCCCTTAGCGGGGGCAGGACAAGAGACCCAGTACTTC
cdr3_aa: CASSPLAGAGQETQYF

d_call: TRBD2
clone_size: few
v_call: TRBV5-1
j_call: TRBJ2-1
cdr3_nt: TGCGCCAGCAGCTTGGGTAGCGGGGCCCACAATGAGCAGTTCTTC
cdr3_aa: CASSLGSGAHNEQFF

d_call: NA
clone_size: few
v_call: TRBV28
j_call: TRBJ1-5
cdr3_nt: TGTGCCAGCAGTTTTGGCGAGTATAGCAATCAGCCCCAGCATTTT
cdr3_aa: CASSFGEYSNQPQHF